The 16 T cell receptor beta chains reported below all come from one sample, sequenced in a study of beta chain features in type 1 diabetes. Study-wide findings and caveats: TCRB CDR3s were moderately but significantly shorter in Type 1 diabetes patients in all four CD4+ subsets.

Antigens of these TCRs are unknown. Isolated RNA was reverse transcribed in full, so expressed TCRB transcripts were sequenced. Sequencing was performed with immunoSEQ multiplex PCR; in TCRdb, only in-frame clones are kept and a portion is missing. The table has 200,000 to 250,000 clones, approximately 15% seen once. The specimen sequenced was naive CD4+ T cells from blood. Receptors were obtained from a man aged 25 to 40 with type 1 diabetes.

The chain joins TRBV5-1 to TRBJ2-5; D gene uncertain. The CDR3 sequence is 17 residues long. V was trimmed by 0 bases and J by 3 bases, leaving 18 bases between them. CDR1 and CDR2 from the germline V gene are SGHRS and YFSETQ. The CDR3 DNA follows: TGCGCCAGCAGCTTGGCCCCCTTGACAACCCCAAAAGAGACCCAGTACTTC. It codes for CASSLAPLTTPKETQYF.

The chain carries TRBV7-2 and TRBJ2-6, with D possibly being TRBD1 (5 bases). V was trimmed by 0 bases and J by 2 bases, leaving 5 bases between them. Germline CDR1 is SGHTA and CDR2 is FQGNSA. This CDR3 region has 15 residues. CDR3 protein: CASSLAGAGANVLTF. In nucleotides, the CDR3 is TGTGCCAGCAGCTTAGCAGGGGCTGGGGCCAACGTCCTGACTTTC.

Comments on this clone: Relative to the germline gene, one junction end is altered; a read error may explain this. CDR3 sequence reads: CAGSVAGGAQETQYF. The CDR3 region has the DNA TGTGCCGGCAGCGTAGCGGGGGGTGCGCAAGAGACCCAGTACTTC. This chain uses TRBV9 with TRBJ2-5; 10 nucleotides align to TRBD2. CDR3 length equals 15 residues. The V gene's germline CDR1 is SGDLS and CDR2 YYNGEE.

This clone was detected only a few times. The rearrangement uses TRBV18 and TRBJ1-1, with D unclear. The CDR3 covers 12 residues. The V and J ends lost 4 bases and 4 bases respectively, with 7 bases between them. CDR1 is KGHSH and CDR2 is LQKENI in the germline V gene. CDR3 nucleotide sequence: TGTGCCAGCTCACTAGTGAGCACTGAAGCTTTCTTT. This sequence encodes CASSLVSTEAFF.

The J gene is TRBJ1-5, the V gene TRBV5-6; D not certain. CDR1 SGHDT and CDR2 YYEEEE come from the germline V gene. V was cut by 2 bases and J by 0 bases, with 6 bases left in between. This CDR3 has 14 residues. CDR3 sequence: CASSFRYSNQPQHF. DNA for the CDR3: TGTGCCAGCAGCTTCCGGTATAGCAATCAGCCCCAGCATTTT.

The gene calls are TRBV9 and TRBJ2-1; 14 nucleotides agree with TRBD2. This CDR3 has 18 amino acids. Unmatched junction bases numbered 3, after V lost 1 base and J lost 0 bases. Germline assignment: CDR1 SGDLS and CDR2 YYNGEE. The DNA of the CDR3 is TGTGCCAGCAGCGTATCGGGACTAGCGGGAGCCTCCTACAATGAGCAGTTCTTC. Encoded protein: CASSVSGLAGASYNEQFF.

The chain has TRBV9 and TRBJ2-7; D unresolved. CDR1 and CDR2 (germline): SGDLS, YYNGEE. V was clipped by 0 bases and J by 0 bases, with 10 bases between them. This CDR3 has 15 residues. The CDR3 DNA reads as TGTGCCAGCAGCGTAGGACCAGGAAGCTCCTACGAGCAGTACTTC. It translates to CASSVGPGSSYEQYF.

This clone was detected only a few times. The chain has TRBV7-9 and TRBJ1-2; 12 nucleotides line up with TRBD1. J lost 6 bases, V lost 3 bases, and 2 bases had no gene match. The CDR3 has 14 amino acids. Germline V gives CDR1 SEHNR, CDR2 FQNEAQ (reference sequence). As DNA, the CDR3 is TGTGCCAGCAGCTTTGGGACAGGGGGCGATGGCTACACCTTC. Its translation is CASSFGTGGDGYTF.

The J gene is TRBJ2-3, the V gene TRBV6-1; tentatively, D is TRBD1 (7 bases). V was trimmed by 3 bases and J by 1 base, leaving 14 bases between them. In germline, CDR1 is MNHNS, CDR2 SASEGT. The CDR3 sequence is 16 residues long. The CDR3 sequence: CASSEDRGTGTDTQYF. The CDR3 nucleotides are TGTGCCAGCAGTGAGGATCGCGGGACAGGCACAGATACGCAGTATTTT.

The chain recombines TRBV19 with TRBJ1-2, with no clear D. The CDR3 runs 12 residues. Germline CDR1 reads LNHDA; CDR2 reads SQIVND (reference sequence). V lost 8 bases and J lost 7, with 14 bases in between. The CDR3 spells CASGPRAGGYTF. The DNA for the CDR3 is TGTGCCAGTGGCCCCCGCGCGGGTGGCTACACCTTC.

The V gene is TRBV5-4, the J gene TRBJ2-7; 8 bases fit TRBD2. J was trimmed by 3 bases and V by 3 bases; bases with no gene match: 5. This CDR3 has 14 residues. Germline CDR1 SGHNT, CDR2 YYREEE (reference sequence). Written as DNA, the CDR3 is TGTGCCAGCAGCTCACGCGGGGGGAGCTACGAGCAGTACTTC. Residues: CASSSRGGSYEQYF.

This clone came up once. The gene calls are TRBV5-1 and TRBJ2-7; 8 nucleotides agree with TRBD1. V lost 2 bases and J lost 9; bases outside the gene matches: 4. Germline V gene sequence: CDR1 SGHRS, CDR2 YFSETQ. The CDR3 covers 12 residues. CDR3 sequence reads: CASSFGQGGQYF. Written as DNA, the CDR3 is TGCGCCAGCAGCTTTGGACAGGGCGGGCAGTACTTC.

V usage is TRBV5-4 and J usage is TRBJ2-3; D may be TRBD1 (5 bases). The V end lost 2 bases, the J end lost 3 bases, and 10 bases lay between the germline ends. This CDR3 has 14 residues. Germline values: CDR1 SGHNT, CDR2 YYREEE (reference sequence). For the CDR3, the DNA is TGTGCCAGCAGCTTTAGACAGCAGACAGATACGCAGTATTTT. Protein: CASSFRQQTDTQYF.

This clone came up a few times. The chain has TRBV5-4 and TRBJ2-5; D is perhaps TRBD2 (5 bases). This CDR3 region has 12 residues. CDR1 is SGHNT and CDR2 is YYREEE in the germline V gene (reference sequence). The V and J ends lost 4 bases and 9 bases respectively, with 13 bases between them. In nucleotides, the CDR3 is TGTGCCAGCAGCGTTAGTGGAGGAGCCCAGTACTTC. It encodes CASSVSGGAQYF.

This chain links TRBV7-6 with TRBJ2-6; 8 bases are shared with TRBD1. J lost 3 bases, V lost 6 bases, and 7 bases had no gene match. The CDR3 is made up of 16 amino acids. Germline V gene lookup returns CDR1 SGHVS and CDR2 FNYEAQ. CDR3 amino acids: CASSSQGAVGANVLTF. The CDR3 DNA sequence: TGTGCCAGCAGTTCCCAGGGGGCCGTTGGGGCCAACGTCCTGACTTTC.

The rearrangement links TRBV19 to TRBJ2-2, with 13 bases identical to TRBD2. With V trimmed by 5 bases and J by 1 base, 7 bases remained unmatched. The CDR3 extends over 18 amino acids. Germline CDR1 is LNHDA and CDR2 is SQIVND (reference sequence). Here the CDR3 reads CASSSRTSGGENTGELFF. The CDR3, as DNA: TGTGCCAGTAGTTCCCGGACTAGCGGGGGAGAGAACACCGGGGAGCTGTTTTTT.